This passage covers 25 T cell receptor beta chains from one sample sequenced in a study of CD8 T cells in ankylosing spondylitis. Each CDR3 protein is one row after TCRdb ran MiXCR on the 5' RACE reads. This table has 180,000 or so distinct CDR3 sequences, roughly 10% appearing once. The sequencing sample was made of blood, either unsorted or a sorted T cell fraction (not recorded which). The receptors originated from a male donor with ankylosing spondylitis or in good health (not recorded which).

This clonotype has a count of ten or more. The CDR3 DNA sequence: TGCAGCGGGGGGACTAGCGGGAGTAGGGAGCAGTACTTC. Its translation: CSGGTSGSREQYF. V is TRBV29-1 and J is TRBJ2-7; 14 bases fit TRBD2. This CDR3 region has 13 residues. V shed 7 bases, J shed 7 bases, and the junction held 6 bases outside the gene matches. CDR1 and CDR2 (germline): SQVTM, ANQGSEA.

This clonotype was seen ten or more times. The chain combines TRBV10-2 with TRBJ2-7; TRBD1 aligns across 9 bases. Trimming took 2 bases from V and 2 from J; bases not matched to a gene: 4. In germline, CDR1 is WSHSY, CDR2 SAAADI. The CDR3 runs to 15 residues. CDR3 nucleotide sequence: TGCGCCAGCAGTGAGACCGGACAGGGGACCTACGAGCAGTACTTC. Translated: CASSETGQGTYEQYF.

In regard to this clonotype: A single base separates this from a much larger clone, so it may be a read error. The chain links TRBV20-1 to TRBJ2-1, with unresolved D. The CDR3 runs 13 residues. Trimming removed 3 bases from V and 2 bases from J, with 8 bases in between. Per germline, CDR1 DFQATT and CDR2 SNEGSKA (reference sequence). CDR3 amino acids: CSARGTPYNEQFF. The CDR3 bases are TGCAGTGCTAGGGGTACCCCCTACAATGAGCAGTTCTTC.

There are a few counts of this clonotype. This chain connects TRBV2 to TRBJ2-3, with 7 nucleotides matching TRBD1. Germline V gives CDR1 SNHLY, CDR2 FYNNEI. The trim removed 1 base at V and 13 bases at J, leaving 8 bases unmatched. The CDR3 is 13 amino acids. The CDR3 bases are TGTGCCAGCAGTGAAGTACAGGGGAGTGTGGAGTATTTT. Amino acid sequence: CASSEVQGSVEYF.

To note about this clonotype: One junction end disagrees with the germline gene, perhaps due to a read error. J is TRBJ1-2 and V is TRBV12-3 or TRBV12-4; 9 bases map to TRBD1. There are 17 residues in the CDR3. In DNA form, the CDR3 reads TGTGCCAGCAGGGATACGACCCGGACAGGGGTCGGGTATGACTACACCTTC. Translation: CASRDTTRTGVGYDYTF.

This clonotype has at least ten counts. The chain uses TRBV29-1 and TRBJ1-2; D may be TRBD1 (5 bases). This CDR3 has 12 residues. Germline V gene sequence: CDR1 SQVTM, CDR2 ANQGSEA. V was pared by 5 bases and J by 5 bases, with 12 bases between. The CDR3 spells CSVRDDRYGYTF. In nucleotides, the CDR3 is TGCAGCGTTCGGGACGATAGGTATGGCTACACCTTC. Variable domain in full (rest from reference TRBV29-1 and TRBJ1-2): SAVISQKPSRDICQRGTSLTIQCQVDSQVTMMFWYRQQPGQSLTLIATANQGSEATYESGFVIDKFPISRPNLTFSTLTVSNMSPEDSSIYLCSVRDDRYGYTFGSGTRLTVV.

This clonotype appeared many times. V is TRBV4-1 and J is TRBJ1-3; no definite D call. Germline V lookup: CDR1 MGHRA, CDR2 YSYEKL. There are 15 residues in the CDR3. Between the trimmed V and J ends, which lost 0 bases and 5 bases, there was a span of 11 bases. This CDR3 reads CASSQDPGIRNTIYF. The CDR3, as DNA: TGCGCCAGCAGCCAAGATCCCGGGATTAGAAACACCATATATTTT.

Remarks on this clonotype: This may be a read error: a much more frequent sequence differs by one nucleotide. The chain recombines TRBV20-1 with TRBJ2-3; TRBD2 aligns across 12 bases. The CDR3 sequence is 17 residues long. Germline CDR1 and CDR2: DFQATT and SNEGSKA (reference sequence). The CDR3 coding sequence is TGCTGTGCCCTCCCGCGGAGACTAGCGGGGGCCGTGGATACGCAGTATTTT. This gives the protein CCALPRRLAGAVDTQYF.

This clonotype showed up many times. The rearrangement links TRBV12-5 to TRBJ2-1; tentatively, D is TRBD1 (7 bases). The CDR3 has 14 residues. V was trimmed by 5 bases and J by 5 bases, leaving 13 bases between them. Germline CDR1 and CDR2: LGHNT and FRNRAP. The DNA for the CDR3 is TGTGCTAGTGGTCCGGGGGACAGTGACAATGAGCAGTTCTTC. Protein product: CASGPGDSDNEQFF. Complete variable domain (other parts from reference TRBV12-5 and TRBJ2-1): DARVTQTPRHKVTEMGQEVTMRCQPILGHNTVFWYRQTMMQGLELLAYFRNRAPLDDSGMPKDRFSAEMPDATLATLKIQPSEPRDSAVYFCASGPGDSDNEQFFGPGTRLTVL.

The gene calls are TRBV12-3 or TRBV12-4 and TRBJ2-1, with D uncertain. The V gene lost 4 bases and the J gene lost 7 bases, with 8 bases spanning the gap. This CDR3 comprises 12 residues. This CDR3 is CASSSVDNEQFF. The CDR3 DNA sequence: TGTGCCAGCAGTTCTGTGGATAATGAGCAGTTCTTC.

This clonotype appeared once. CDR3 residues: CASSLVGRVGQPQHF. DNA of the CDR3: TGTGCCAGCAGCTTAGTAGGCAGGGTAGGTCAGCCCCAGCATTTT. V and J are TRBV7-2 and TRBJ1-5; a weak D match, TRBD1 (5 bases). V was pared by 1 base and J by 6 bases, with 13 bases between. This CDR3 region has 15 residues. Germline lookup yields CDR1 SGHTA and CDR2 FQGNSA.

A note on this clonotype: A read error is possible here, since a much larger clone lies one base away. The rearrangement uses TRBV25-1 and TRBJ2-7, with a tentative D call TRBD1 (5 bases). Germline V gene lookup returns CDR1 MGHDK and CDR2 SYGVNS. The CDR3 totals 14 residues. CDR3 amino acids: CANSGPGWSYEQYF. The CDR3 nucleotides are TGTGCCAACAGTGGTCCAGGGTGGTCCTACGAGCAGTACTTC.

At least ten counts were recorded for this clonotype. V gene TRBV15 combines with J gene TRBJ2-1; 11 bases align to TRBD2. Trimming took 1 base from V and 10 from J; bases not matched to a gene: 6. CDR3 length equals 15 residues. Germline V lookup: CDR1 LNHNV, CDR2 YYDKDF (reference sequence). DNA for the CDR3: TGTGCCACCAGCAGAGTTAGCGGGGGGGCTAGAGAGCAGTTCTTC. Translating gives CATSRVSGGAREQFF.

The J gene is TRBJ1-1, the V gene TRBV20-1; 12 positions agree with TRBD1. Germline V gene lookup returns CDR1 DFQATT and CDR2 SNEGSKA (reference sequence). The CDR3 spans 16 residues. The J segment lost 4 bases and the V segment lost 0 bases, leaving 6 bases of the junction unmatched. CDR3 in DNA: TGCAGTGCTAGAGATGGGGACAGGGGGCAGGGCACTGAAGCTTTCTTT. Amino acid sequence: CSARDGDRGQGTEAFF.

This clonotype was detected many times. V and J are TRBV3-1 and TRBJ2-5; 9 bases align to TRBD2. J gave up 1 base and V 1 base, and 7 bases lay outside the gene matches. The CDR3 extends over 17 amino acids. Per the germline V gene, CDR1 is LGHDT and CDR2 is YNNKEL (reference sequence). CDR3 sequence: CASSQVLGGGAQETQYF. The CDR3 nucleotides are TGTGCCAGCAGCCAAGTATTAGGCGGGGGGGCCCAAGAGACCCAGTACTTC.

This clonotype was observed a handful of times. The V and J genes are TRBV19 and TRBJ2-1; a weak D match, TRBD2 (6 bases). V was trimmed by 5 bases and J by 0 bases, leaving 14 bases between them. The CDR3 extends over 16 amino acids. The V gene's germline CDR1 is LNHDA and CDR2 SQIVND (reference sequence). The CDR3 loop is CASSVPGGVSYNEQFF. The CDR3 coding sequence is TGTGCCAGTAGTGTCCCCGGGGGTGTCTCCTACAATGAGCAGTTCTTC.

In this sample, this clonotype is medium-sized. The chain joins TRBV5-1 to TRBJ2-7; D possibly matches TRBD1 or TRBD2 (5 bases each). V dropped 5 bases and J dropped 5 bases, with 11 bases sitting between them. CDR3 length: 12 amino acids. CDR1 is SGHRS, CDR2 YFSETQ, per germline. CDR3 sequence reads: CASRRGADEQYF. CDR3 nucleotides: TGCGCCAGCAGGAGGGGCGCGGACGAGCAGTACTTC.

This clonotype has just one count. An end of the junction does not agree with germline; a read error may underlie this. This chain joins TRBV19 and TRBJ2-7, with a possible D match to TRBD2 (5 bases). This CDR3 is 12 amino acids long. Germline CDR1 is LNHDA and CDR2 is SQIVND (reference sequence). CDR3 coding DNA: TGTACCAGTAGTATAGCGAACGACGAGCAGTACTTC. This encodes CTSSIANDEQYF.

Regarding this clonotype: A read error may be the cause here, since a much bigger clone is one base away. The chain employs TRBV20-1 and TRBJ2-1, with TRBD2 matching 9 bases. Germline assignment: CDR1 DFQATT and CDR2 SNEGSKA (reference sequence). The CDR3 covers 15 residues. CDR3 nucleotide sequence: TGCAGTACTAGCCGGACTAGCGAGAACTACAATGAGCAGTTCTTC. This sequence encodes CSTSRTSENYNEQFF.

This clonotype was picked up many times. The chain is built from TRBV2 and TRBJ2-5; the D call may be TRBD1 or TRBD2 (5 bases each). Germline-derived CDR1 and CDR2 are SNHLY and FYNNEI. The CDR3 runs to 13 residues. With 4 bases removed from V and 1 base from J, the gap between germline ends came to 7 bases. The CDR3 reads CASSGDGQETQYF. The DNA for the CDR3 is TGTGCCAGCAGTGGGGACGGCCAAGAGACCCAGTACTTC.

The CDR3 nucleotides read TGTGCCAGCAGTTTAGTCAGGGAGGCCGAGCAGTACTTC. It yields the protein CASSLVREAEQYF. V gene TRBV27 combines with J gene TRBJ2-7, with a possible D match to TRBD2 (6 bases). Deletions cut 2 bases from V and 6 bases from J, with 11 bases between. Germline CDR1 reads MNHEY; CDR2 reads SMNVEV (reference sequence). There are 13 residues in the CDR3.

V usage is TRBV4-3 and J usage is TRBJ2-3; TRBD2 aligns across 7 bases. The CDR3 is 14 residues long. Germline V gives CDR1 LGHNA, CDR2 YSLEER. V was pared by 0 bases and J by 5 bases, with 2 bases of the junction left unmatched. CDR3 DNA sequence: TGCGCCAGCAGCCAAGATGGGGGGGGAGATACGCAGTATTTT. Protein sequence: CASSQDGGGDTQYF.

The chain links TRBV10-1 to TRBJ2-1; 7 positions agree with TRBD2. The J segment lost 4 bases and the V segment lost 5 bases, leaving 20 bases of the junction unmatched. Germline CDR1 is WNHNN and CDR2 is SYGVQD (reference sequence). This CDR3 comprises 19 residues. The CDR3 sequence is CASSRTPARGAGSYNEQFF. In DNA, the CDR3 is TGCGCCAGCAGTCGAACGCCTGCCCGGGGAGCGGGATCATACAATGAGCAGTTCTTC.

This clonotype occurred many times. CDR3 region: CASSAWTSGAGGELFF. CDR3 coding DNA: TGTGCCAGCAGTGCCTGGACTAGCGGGGCTGGCGGGGAGCTGTTTTTT. The V and J genes are TRBV6-2 or TRBV6-3 and TRBJ2-2, with 12 bases that match TRBD2. The CDR3 consists of 16 residues. Germline assignment: CDR1 MNHEY and CDR2 SVGEGT. After removal of 5 bases from V and 7 bases from J, the junction contained 8 bases not matched to a gene.

About this clonotype: A read error is possible here, since a much larger clone lies one base away. CDR3 protein: CASRGGASGNTIYF. For the CDR3, the DNA is TGTGCCAGCAGGGGCGGTGCCTCTGGAAACACCATATATTTT. The rearrangement links TRBV6-1 to TRBJ1-3; D not certain. Per the germline V gene, CDR1 is MNHNS and CDR2 is SASEGT. Trimming took 6 bases from V and 0 from J, leaving 9 bases between them. This CDR3 is 14 amino acids long.